A selection of T cell receptor beta chains follows, all from one sample in a study of lymphopenia after photon versus proton radiotherapy. Produced via immunoSEQ multiplex PCR; TCRdb's table is partial and in-frame only. The repertoire holds 53,000 or so clones, with about four fifths as singletons. This sample comprised peripheral blood, obtained from a patient treated with photon-based radiotherapy. The receptors shown here come from a man in his fifties with gastric cancer. Each CDR3 is given with its conserved first and last residue. The order of the fields is CDR3 DNA, CDR3 protein, V gene, D gene, clone size, J gene. The D gene is left open where the match is weak. Some rows have no size entry. The others give once, few or many, or a class for an expanded clone.

cdr3_nt: TGTGCCAGCAGTTCACCAGTATTATCGGGACAGTTCTACGAGCAGTACTTC
cdr3_aa: CASSSPVLSGQFYEQYF
v_call: TRBV28
d_call: TRBD1
clone_size: NA
j_call: TRBJ2-7

cdr3_nt: TGTGCCTGGAGCCTAGCCCCAGGGCATAATGAAAAACTGTTTTTT
cdr3_aa: CAWSLAPGHNEKLFF
v_call: TRBV30
d_call: NA
clone_size: NA
j_call: TRBJ1-4

cdr3_nt: TGCAGCGAAATGGGGGGGATCAACACAGATACGCAGTATTTT
cdr3_aa: CSEMGGINTDTQYF
v_call: TRBV29-1
d_call: TRBD2
clone_size: NA
j_call: TRBJ2-3

cdr3_nt: TGTGCCAGCAGCTTACGTCGGGAGGGAGGCTACGAGCAGTACTTC
cdr3_aa: CASSLRREGGYEQYF
v_call: TRBV7-8
d_call: TRBD2
clone_size: NA
j_call: TRBJ2-7

cdr3_nt: TGCGCCAGCAGCTCCCGGACAGGGGGTGAAAAACTGTTTTTT
cdr3_aa: CASSSRTGGEKLFF
v_call: TRBV5-1
d_call: TRBD1
clone_size: NA
j_call: TRBJ1-4

cdr3_nt: TGTGCCAGCAGTTACGGGGGGACACCGTACTTC
cdr3_aa: CASSYGGTPYF
v_call: TRBV6-5
d_call: NA
clone_size: NA
j_call: TRBJ2-5

cdr3_nt: TGTGCCAGCAGCAAGTCCCGGGACAGGGGAGCTCGGCACGAGCAGTACTTC
cdr3_aa: CASSKSRDRGARHEQYF
v_call: TRBV11-1
d_call: TRBD1
clone_size: NA
j_call: TRBJ2-7

cdr3_nt: TGTGCCAGTCGACGGGCAACTAATGAAAAACTGTTTTTT
cdr3_aa: CASRRATNEKLFF
v_call: TRBV19
d_call: NA
clone_size: NA
j_call: TRBJ1-4

cdr3_nt: TGTGCCAGCAGCTTGGATCAGGGGGCGAGTGGCTACACCTTC
cdr3_aa: CASSLDQGASGYTF
v_call: TRBV5-4
d_call: TRBD1
clone_size: few
j_call: TRBJ1-2

cdr3_nt: TGTGCCAGCAGCTACGACAGGGGTTGGACAGATACGCAGTATTTT
cdr3_aa: CASSYDRGWTDTQYF
v_call: TRBV27
d_call: TRBD1
clone_size: NA
j_call: TRBJ2-3

cdr3_nt: TGTGCCAGCAGCGGGACAAGGGATGGTAATGAAAAACTGTTTTTT
cdr3_aa: CASSGTRDGNEKLFF
v_call: TRBV21-1
d_call: NA
clone_size: medium-sized
j_call: TRBJ1-4

cdr3_nt: TGTGCCAGCAGCTTAGCGCTAGCGGGCTCCTACAATGAGCAGTTCTTC
cdr3_aa: CASSLALAGSYNEQFF
v_call: TRBV7-2
d_call: TRBD2
clone_size: NA
j_call: TRBJ2-1

cdr3_nt: TGTGCCAGCAGTTGGGGACAAGAGACCCAGTACTTC
cdr3_aa: CASSWGQETQYF
v_call: TRBV6-6
d_call: NA
clone_size: NA
j_call: TRBJ2-5

cdr3_nt: TGTGCCAGCAGCTTAGGCGGACAGGTCAACTATGGCTACACCTTC
cdr3_aa: CASSLGGQVNYGYTF
v_call: TRBV7-2
d_call: TRBD1
clone_size: NA
j_call: TRBJ1-2

cdr3_nt: TGTGCCATCAGTGAGACCGACAGGGCTAACTATGGCTACACCTTC
cdr3_aa: CAISETDRANYGYTF
v_call: TRBV10-3
d_call: TRBD1
clone_size: NA
j_call: TRBJ1-2

cdr3_nt: TGTGCCAGTAGTATAGGTCTCTCACCAAGTGAGCAGTTCTTC
cdr3_aa: CASSIGLSPSEQFF
v_call: TRBV19
d_call: NA
clone_size: NA
j_call: TRBJ2-1

cdr3_nt: TGTGCCAGTAGGGATACTTTGGCGGGAGAAGGGGAGACCCAGTACTTC
cdr3_aa: CASRDTLAGEGETQYF
v_call: TRBV19
d_call: TRBD2
clone_size: once
j_call: TRBJ2-5

cdr3_nt: TGTGCCAGTAGGCTGTACGGAATAGAGGGGACTGAAGCTTTCTTT
cdr3_aa: CASRLYGIEGTEAFF
v_call: TRBV19
d_call: NA
clone_size: NA
j_call: TRBJ1-1

cdr3_nt: TGTGCCAGCAGCACCCATTACAGGGCATCTAACTATGGCTACACCTTC
cdr3_aa: CASSTHYRASNYGYTF
v_call: TRBV9
d_call: NA
clone_size: NA
j_call: TRBJ1-2

cdr3_nt: TGTGCCAGTAGCCTGGGGACAGGGGAGGATCAGCCCCAGCATTTT
cdr3_aa: CASSLGTGEDQPQHF
v_call: TRBV19
d_call: TRBD1
clone_size: NA
j_call: TRBJ1-5

cdr3_nt: TGTGCCAGCAGTTTATCTCCGATCACCGGCGAGCAGTACTTC
cdr3_aa: CASSLSPITGEQYF
v_call: TRBV27
d_call: NA
clone_size: NA
j_call: TRBJ2-7

cdr3_nt: TGTGCCTGGACAGGGACCTACGAGCAGTACTTC
cdr3_aa: CAWTGTYEQYF
v_call: TRBV30
d_call: NA
clone_size: few
j_call: TRBJ2-7

cdr3_nt: TGTGCCAGCACCCCGGCGCAGGGGGCGATGACGGAAGGCTACACCTTC
cdr3_aa: CASTPAQGAMTEGYTF
v_call: TRBV7-9
d_call: TRBD1
clone_size: NA
j_call: TRBJ1-2

cdr3_nt: TGTGCCAGCAGTTTATGTCGGGGGGCGTGTGGCTACACCTTC
cdr3_aa: CASSLCRGACGYTF
v_call: TRBV27
d_call: NA
clone_size: NA
j_call: TRBJ1-2

cdr3_nt: TGTGCCAGCAGTTGGGGAACAGTTGGAAACACCATATATTTT
cdr3_aa: CASSWGTVGNTIYF
v_call: TRBV28
d_call: NA
clone_size: once
j_call: TRBJ1-3

cdr3_nt: TGTGCCAGCAGCTTAGAACCGGCGGGAGGGCCAAGGGATACGCAGTATTTT
cdr3_aa: CASSLEPAGGPRDTQYF
v_call: TRBV7-2
d_call: TRBD2
clone_size: NA
j_call: TRBJ2-3

cdr3_nt: TGTGCCAGCAGCTTAGTCCTAGCGCACGCCTACGAGCAGTACTTC
cdr3_aa: CASSLVLAHAYEQYF
v_call: TRBV11-2
d_call: NA
clone_size: few
j_call: TRBJ2-7

cdr3_nt: TGTGCCAGCAGTTTAAAAGGTGGGCTCTTAGCCCGCGAGCAGTACTTC
cdr3_aa: CASSLKGGLLAREQYF
v_call: TRBV27
d_call: NA
clone_size: NA
j_call: TRBJ2-7

cdr3_nt: TGTGCCAGCAGCTTGAATGTTGTGGGACAGAAGAACACTGAAGCTTTCTTT
cdr3_aa: CASSLNVVGQKNTEAFF
v_call: TRBV5-5
d_call: TRBD1
clone_size: NA
j_call: TRBJ1-1

cdr3_nt: TGCGCCAGCAGCTCGGGCCCTACAGGATCTGGAAACACCATATATTTT
cdr3_aa: CASSSGPTGSGNTIYF
v_call: TRBV5-1
d_call: NA
clone_size: NA
j_call: TRBJ1-3

cdr3_nt: TGTGCCAGCAGTCGAGGTGCGGAATATGGCTACACCTTC
cdr3_aa: CASSRGAEYGYTF
v_call: TRBV6-5
d_call: NA
clone_size: NA
j_call: TRBJ1-2

cdr3_nt: TGTGCCTGGAGTGTTCTCCCACAGAGAAACACCATATATTTT
cdr3_aa: CAWSVLPQRNTIYF
v_call: TRBV30
d_call: NA
clone_size: NA
j_call: TRBJ1-3

cdr3_nt: TGTGCCAGCAGCTTGGGACTAGCGGGGTCTAACTACAATGAGCAGTTCTTC
cdr3_aa: CASSLGLAGSNYNEQFF
v_call: TRBV5-4
d_call: TRBD2
clone_size: NA
j_call: TRBJ2-1

cdr3_nt: TGTGCCAGCTCACCGGGGGGGAACTATGGCTACACCTTC
cdr3_aa: CASSPGGNYGYTF
v_call: TRBV18
d_call: NA
clone_size: NA
j_call: TRBJ1-2

cdr3_nt: TGCGCCAGCAGCTTGGGTCGACAGCACACTGAAGCTTTCTTT
cdr3_aa: CASSLGRQHTEAFF
v_call: TRBV5-1
d_call: NA
clone_size: NA
j_call: TRBJ1-1

cdr3_nt: TGCGCCAGCAGCTTGGACCCAGGTAGGACTGAAGCTTTCTTT
cdr3_aa: CASSLDPGRTEAFF
v_call: TRBV5-1
d_call: NA
clone_size: NA
j_call: TRBJ1-1

cdr3_nt: TGTGCCAGCAGTAAAGCGAACACCGGGGAGCTGTTTTTT
cdr3_aa: CASSKANTGELFF
v_call: TRBV27
d_call: NA
clone_size: few
j_call: TRBJ2-2

cdr3_nt: TGCGCCAGCAGCTTGAATTGGGGGGAGGAGACTTTCTTT
cdr3_aa: CASSLNWGEETFF
v_call: TRBV5-1
d_call: NA
clone_size: once
j_call: TRBJ1-1